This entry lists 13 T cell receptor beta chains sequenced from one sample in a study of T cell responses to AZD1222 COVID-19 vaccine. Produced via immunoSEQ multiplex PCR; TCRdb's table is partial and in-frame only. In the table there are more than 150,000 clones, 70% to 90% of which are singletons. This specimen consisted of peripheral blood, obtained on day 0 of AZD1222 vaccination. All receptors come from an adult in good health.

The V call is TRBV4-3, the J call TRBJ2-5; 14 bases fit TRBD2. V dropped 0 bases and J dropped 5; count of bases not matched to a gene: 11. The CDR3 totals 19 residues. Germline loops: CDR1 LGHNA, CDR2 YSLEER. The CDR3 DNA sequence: TGCGCCAGCAGCCAAGATTGGGGACTAGCGGGGGCGAGGCGGGAGACCCAGTACTTC. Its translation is CASSQDWGLAGARRETQYF.

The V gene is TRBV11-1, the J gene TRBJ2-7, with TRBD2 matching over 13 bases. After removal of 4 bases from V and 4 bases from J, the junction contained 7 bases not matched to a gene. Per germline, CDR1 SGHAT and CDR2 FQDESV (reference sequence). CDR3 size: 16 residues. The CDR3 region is CASSSRGLAGVYEQYF. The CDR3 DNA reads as TGTGCCAGCAGCTCCCGAGGACTAGCGGGAGTTTACGAGCAGTACTTC.

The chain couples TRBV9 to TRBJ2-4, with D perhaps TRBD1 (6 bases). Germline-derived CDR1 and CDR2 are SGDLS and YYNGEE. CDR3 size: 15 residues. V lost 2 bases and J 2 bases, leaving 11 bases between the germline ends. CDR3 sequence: CASSVAGTTKNIQYF. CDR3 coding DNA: TGTGCCAGCAGCGTCGCCGGGACAACCAAAAACATTCAGTACTTC.

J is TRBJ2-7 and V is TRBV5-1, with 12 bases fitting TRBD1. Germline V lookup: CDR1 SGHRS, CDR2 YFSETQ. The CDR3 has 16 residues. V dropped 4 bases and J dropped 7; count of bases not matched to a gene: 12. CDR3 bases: TGCGCCAGCAGCACAAGACCGGGACAGGGGGCGGGAGAGCAGTACTTC. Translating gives CASSTRPGQGAGEQYF.

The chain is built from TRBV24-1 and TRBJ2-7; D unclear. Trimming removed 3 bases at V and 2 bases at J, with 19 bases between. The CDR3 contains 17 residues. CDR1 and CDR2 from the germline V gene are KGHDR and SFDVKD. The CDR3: CATSDPPGQPPPYEQYF. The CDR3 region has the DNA TGTGCCACCAGTGATCCCCCGGGCCAGCCGCCTCCCTACGAGCAGTACTTC.

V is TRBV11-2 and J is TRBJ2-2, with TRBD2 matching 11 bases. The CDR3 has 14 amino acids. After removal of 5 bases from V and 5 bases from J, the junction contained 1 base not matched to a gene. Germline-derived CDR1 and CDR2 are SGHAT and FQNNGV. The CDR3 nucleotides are TGTGCCAGCAGCATAGCGGGAGGGACCGGGGAGCTGTTTTTT. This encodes CASSIAGGTGELFF.

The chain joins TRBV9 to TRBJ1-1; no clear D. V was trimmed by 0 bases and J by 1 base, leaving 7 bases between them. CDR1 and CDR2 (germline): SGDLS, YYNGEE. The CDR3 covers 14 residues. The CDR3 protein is CASSVEAGNTEAFF. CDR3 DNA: TGTGCCAGCAGCGTAGAGGCAGGGAACACTGAAGCTTTCTTT.

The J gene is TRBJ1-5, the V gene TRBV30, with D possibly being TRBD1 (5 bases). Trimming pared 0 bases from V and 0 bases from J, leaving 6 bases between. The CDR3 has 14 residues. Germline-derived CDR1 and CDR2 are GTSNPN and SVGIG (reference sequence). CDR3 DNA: TGTGCCTGGAGTGTGGACAATAGCAATCAGCCCCAGCATTTT. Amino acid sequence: CAWSVDNSNQPQHF.

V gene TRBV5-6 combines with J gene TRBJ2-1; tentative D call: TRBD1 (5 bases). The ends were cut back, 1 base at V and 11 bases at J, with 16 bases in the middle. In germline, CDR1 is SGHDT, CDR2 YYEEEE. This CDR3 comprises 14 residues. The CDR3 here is CASSLPGINEKQFF. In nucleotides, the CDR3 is TGTGCCAGCAGCTTGCCAGGGATCAATGAAAAGCAGTTCTTC.

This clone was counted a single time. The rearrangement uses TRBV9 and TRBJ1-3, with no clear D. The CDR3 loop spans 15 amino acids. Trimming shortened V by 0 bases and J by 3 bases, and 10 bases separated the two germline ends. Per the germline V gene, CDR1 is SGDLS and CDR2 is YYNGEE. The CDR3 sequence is CASSVDMQYGNTIYF. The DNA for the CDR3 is TGTGCCAGCAGCGTAGACATGCAGTATGGAAACACCATATATTTT.

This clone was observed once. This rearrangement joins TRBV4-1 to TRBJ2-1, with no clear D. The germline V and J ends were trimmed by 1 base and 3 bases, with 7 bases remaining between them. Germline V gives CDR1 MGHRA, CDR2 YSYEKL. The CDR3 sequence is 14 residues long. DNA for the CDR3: TGCGCCAGCAGCCAAGTCGCTAGCTACAATGAGCAGTTCTTC. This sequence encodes CASSQVASYNEQFF.

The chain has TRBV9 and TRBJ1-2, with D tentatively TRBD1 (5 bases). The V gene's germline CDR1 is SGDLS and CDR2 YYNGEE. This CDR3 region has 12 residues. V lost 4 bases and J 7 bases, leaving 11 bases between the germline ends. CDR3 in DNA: TGTGCCAGCAGCACCCAGGGAGGTGGCTACACCTTC. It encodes CASSTQGGGYTF.

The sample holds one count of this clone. The CDR3 coding sequence is TGTGCCAGCAGTTTATCAATTGGAGAAAAACTGTTTTTT. This gives the protein CASSLSIGEKLFF. The chain recombines TRBV27 with TRBJ1-4; no definite D call. CDR1 is MNHEY, CDR2 SMNVEV, per germline (reference sequence). The CDR3 is 13 amino acids. V was pared by 0 bases and J by 8 bases, with 7 bases between.